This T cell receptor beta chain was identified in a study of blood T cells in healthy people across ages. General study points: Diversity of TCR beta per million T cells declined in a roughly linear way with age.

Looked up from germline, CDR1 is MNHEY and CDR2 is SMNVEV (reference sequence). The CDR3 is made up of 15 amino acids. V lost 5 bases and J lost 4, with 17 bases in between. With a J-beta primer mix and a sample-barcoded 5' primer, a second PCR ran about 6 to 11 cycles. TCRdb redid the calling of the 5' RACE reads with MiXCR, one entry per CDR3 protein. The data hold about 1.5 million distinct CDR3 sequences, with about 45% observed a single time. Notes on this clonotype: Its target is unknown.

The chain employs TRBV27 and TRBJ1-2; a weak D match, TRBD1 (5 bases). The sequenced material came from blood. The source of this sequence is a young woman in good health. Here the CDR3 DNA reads TGTGCCAGCAGTCCCGGGGCCCTTAGCCCCTATGGCTACACCTTC. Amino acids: CASSPGALSPYGYTF.